The sequence of this TCR beta chain was determined in a study of blood T cell repertoires in COVID-19. Study information: The analysed material was cDNA or gDNA that came from T cells, B-cell-depleted T cells, or PBMCs.

Under the authors' procedure: How many nucleated cells were present was estimated from reference gene primer amplification. Generated by immunoSEQ multiplex PCR, the TCRdb table keeps only in-frame clones and is missing some. V, J and clone size were drawn from that table, and D and trimming were deduced from the DNA. The sample has hundreds of thousands of clones, more than 75% seen once; the top ten hold 2.5% to 3%. CDR1 is SGDLS, CDR2 YYNGEE, per germline. There are 15 residues in the CDR3. Trimming took 4 bases from V and 6 from J, leaving 14 bases between them. The receptor's source is a woman aged 25 to 39 who had recovered from COVID-19. Sequencing input: PBMCs or T cells enriched from blood (not recorded which). The chain links TRBV9 to TRBJ1-6; possibly TRBD1 for D (5 bases). CDR3 nucleotide sequence: TGTGCCAGCAGCCTCGCAGGGATCCGTAATTCACCCCTCCACTTT. Protein sequence: CASSLAGIRNSPLHF.